A single sample gave rise to the 29 T cell receptor beta chains below, sequenced in a study of cytomegalovirus exposure and HLA in healthy donors. PCR amplification relied on 60 Vbeta primers (plus 13 Jbeta primers). Libraries were prepared by immunoSEQ multiplex PCR; TCRdb keeps only in-frame clonotypes and omits some of them. The table includes about 140,000 clones, over 80% detected once. Sequencing was carried out using PBMCs. The receptors stem from a male donor in good health and CMV-seronegative.

The gene calls are TRBV5-5 and TRBJ2-7; weak D call: TRBD1 (6 bases). This CDR3 is built from 15 residues. The germline V gene has CDR1 SGHKS and CDR2 YYEKEE (reference sequence). The germline V and J ends were trimmed by 0 bases and 7 bases, with 17 bases remaining between them. CDR3 sequence reads: CASSLATGIVGEQYF. CDR3 nucleotides: TGTGCCAGCAGCTTGGCTACAGGGATTGTGGGGGAGCAGTACTTC.

The chain has TRBV6-5 and TRBJ1-1, with D possibly being TRBD1 (6 bases). From germline, CDR1 is MNHEY and CDR2 SVGAGI. Trimming left V 8 bases short and J 2 bases short, with 15 bases between. This CDR3 is built from 14 residues. The CDR3 DNA reads as TGTGCCAGCTCTAGCACAGGGAGAAACACTGAAGCTTTCTTT. As protein: CASSSTGRNTEAFF.

This clone has only one observation. The chain is built from TRBV4-1 and TRBJ1-1, with 12 bases that match TRBD1. From germline, CDR1 is MGHRA and CDR2 YSYEKL. The CDR3 totals 15 residues. Losses at the gene ends were 3 bases for V and 5 bases for J; bases not matched to a gene: 4. The chain's CDR3 is CASSQTGQGATEAFF. The CDR3 DNA sequence: TGCGCCAGCAGCCAGACGGGACAGGGGGCGACTGAAGCTTTCTTT.

The chain carries TRBV18 and TRBJ2-1; 9 positions agree with TRBD1. The CDR3 runs 15 residues. Germline CDR1 and CDR2: KGHSH and LQKENI. With V trimmed by 6 bases and J by 9 bases, 12 bases remained unmatched. DNA of the CDR3: TGTGCCAGCTCCGAGGTAAACAGGGGGCAGGGTGAGCAGTTCTTC. This gives the protein CASSEVNRGQGEQFF.

This clone was counted between two and nine times. This CDR3 is CASSPTGGAEPGQPQHF. CDR3 in DNA: TGCGCCAGCAGCCCCACAGGGGGCGCGGAGCCCGGTCAGCCCCAGCATTTT. This sequence joins TRBV4-1 and TRBJ1-5; TRBD1 agrees at 9 bases. J gave up 6 bases and V 4 bases, and 13 bases lay outside the gene matches. CDR1 and CDR2 (germline): MGHRA, YSYEKL. The CDR3 covers 17 residues.

This chain joins TRBV9 and TRBJ1-2, with a weak D call TRBD1 (6 bases). Trimming pared 0 bases from V and 7 bases from J, leaving 10 bases between. The CDR3 loop spans 13 amino acids. Germline-derived CDR1 and CDR2 are SGDLS and YYNGEE. Written as DNA, the CDR3 is TGTGCCAGCAGCGTAGGAGAAGGGGGTGGCTACACCTTC. Its translation: CASSVGEGGGYTF.

The chain combines TRBV29-1 with TRBJ1-2; 7 bases agree with TRBD1. There are 17 residues in the CDR3. CDR1 and CDR2 (germline): SQVTM, ANQGSEA. After removal of 4 bases from V and 1 base from J, the junction contained 15 bases not matched to a gene. CDR3 in amino acids: CSVGGRRKGADNYGYTF. CDR3 DNA: TGCAGCGTTGGAGGTAGGCGGAAGGGGGCCGATAACTATGGCTACACCTTC.

This sequence joins TRBV28 and TRBJ2-7; TRBD1 matches at 12 bases. The germline CDR1 and CDR2 sequences are MDHEN and SYDVKM. The length of the CDR3 is 17 residues. Trimming removed 4 bases from V and 4 bases from J; junction bases left unmatched: 11. CDR3 DNA sequence: TGTGCCAGCAGTTCCGGGACAGGGGGCTATGGGCATTACGAGCAGTACTTC. Protein product: CASSSGTGGYGHYEQYF.

This clone occurred a few times. The CDR3 loop is CASSPRGSSLSGANVLTF. Written as DNA, the CDR3 is TGCGCCAGCAGCCCGCGGGGCAGTTCCCTCTCTGGGGCCAACGTCCTGACTTTC. V is TRBV5-1 and J is TRBJ2-6; D may be TRBD2 (6 bases). Per the germline V gene, CDR1 is SGHRS and CDR2 is YFSETQ. CDR3 size: 18 residues. V was cut by 4 bases and J by 0 bases, with 17 bases left in between.

The chain recombines TRBV30 with TRBJ2-1; the D gene is possibly TRBD2 (5 bases). The CDR3 loop spans 14 amino acids. V was pared by 1 base and J by 9 bases, with 16 bases between. The germline V gene encodes CDR1 GTSNPN and CDR2 SVGIG (reference sequence). CDR3 nucleotides: TGTGCCTGGAGTGCCGGGGTTGGCCCTCGTGAGCAGTTCTTC. Translation: CAWSAGVGPREQFF.

CDR3 sequence (DNA): TGTGCCAGTAGCCTACAGGGGGAACTCGGTCAGCCCCAGCATTTT. Residues: CASSLQGELGQPQHF. The chain joins TRBV19 to TRBJ1-5, with TRBD1 matching over 8 bases. CDR1 LNHDA and CDR2 SQIVND come from the germline V gene (reference sequence). V shed 6 bases, J shed 6 bases, and the junction held 10 bases outside the gene matches. This CDR3 region has 15 residues.

The rearrangement joins TRBV29-1 to TRBJ2-1, with a possible D match to TRBD1 (6 bases). Trimming pared 1 base from V and 0 bases from J, leaving 13 bases between. CDR1 is SQVTM, CDR2 ANQGSEA, per germline. The CDR3 is 16 residues long. The CDR3 coding sequence is TGCAGCGTTGAAGGCGATACAGGGAGCTCCTACAATGAGCAGTTCTTC. This translates into CSVEGDTGSSYNEQFF.

J is TRBJ1-6 and V is TRBV4-2; D remains ambiguous. This CDR3 spans 16 amino acids. The V end was cut by 0 bases, the J end by 9 bases, with 15 bases between. Germline V gene data show CDR1 as LGHNA and CDR2 as YNFKEQ. This chain's CDR3 is CASSQEGVGEGSPLHF. The CDR3 DNA follows: TGTGCCAGCAGCCAAGAGGGAGTTGGGGAAGGTTCACCCCTCCACTTT.

The genes are TRBV7-2 and TRBJ2-3, with D possibly TRBD2 on 6 matching bases. Germline-derived CDR1 and CDR2 are SGHTA and FQGNSA. The CDR3 length is 15 residues. The V end was cut by 5 bases, the J end by 6 bases, with 18 bases between. The CDR3: CASSPSSVNVDTQYF. CDR3 nucleotide sequence: TGTGCCAGCAGCCCCTCTAGCGTGAACGTGGATACGCAGTATTTT.

V and J are TRBV5-5 and TRBJ2-7, with D possibly being TRBD1 (7 bases). Trimming cost V 3 bases and J 7 bases, with 20 bases left between them. This CDR3 is 15 amino acids long. The V gene's germline CDR1 is SGHKS and CDR2 YYEKEE (reference sequence). Written as DNA, the CDR3 is TGTGCCAGCAGCTGGACAGGCTCAAAGGAGGGAGAGCAGTACTTC. It specifies CASSWTGSKEGEQYF.

The rearrangement joins TRBV6-1 to TRBJ2-7; D remains unclear. The CDR3 totals 12 residues. Germline CDR1 is MNHNS and CDR2 is SASEGT. The germline V and J ends were trimmed by 6 bases and 6 bases, with 12 bases remaining between them. As DNA, the CDR3 is TGTGCCAGCAGCGAATCCTACGGCGAGCAGTACTTC. Translation gives CASSESYGEQYF.

The chain couples TRBV15 to TRBJ2-1; D uncertain. There are 14 residues in the CDR3. Per the germline V gene, CDR1 is LNHNV and CDR2 is YYDKDF (reference sequence). V was shortened by 6 bases and J by 3 bases, with 12 bases between the two germline ends. CDR3 sequence: CATSMGAGYNEQFF. The CDR3 bases are TGTGCCACCAGTATGGGCGCAGGCTACAATGAGCAGTTCTTC.

The CDR3 sequence is CASSQELPGTASTDTQYF. For the CDR3, the DNA is TGTGCCAGCAGCCAAGAACTCCCCGGGACAGCTAGCACAGATACGCAGTATTTT. The chain links TRBV4-2 to TRBJ2-3; TRBD1 agrees at 7 bases. Trimming removed 0 bases from V and 0 bases from J; junction bases left unmatched: 9. In germline, CDR1 is LGHNA, CDR2 YNFKEQ. The CDR3 length is 18 residues.

V usage is TRBV6-1 and J usage is TRBJ2-2; 13 bases line up with TRBD2. Germline lookup yields CDR1 MNHNS and CDR2 SASEGT. The ends lost 9 bases at V and 4 bases at J; junction bases unmatched: 2. The CDR3 covers 14 residues. The CDR3 bases are TGTGCCAGACTAGCGGGGGGGTTCACCGGGGAGCTGTTTTTT. Translated: CARLAGGFTGELFF.

V usage is TRBV4-1 and J usage is TRBJ2-6; D ambiguous. Per the germline V gene, CDR1 is MGHRA and CDR2 is YSYEKL. This CDR3 comprises 17 residues. V lost 1 base and J 0 bases, leaving 10 bases between the germline ends. The CDR3 sequence is CASSQAPTSSGANVLTF. The CDR3 DNA reads TGCGCCAGCAGCCAAGCCCCGACTTCCTCTGGGGCCAACGTCCTGACTTTC.

The chain employs TRBV19 and TRBJ1-5; no reliable D call. Trimming pared 1 base from V and 1 base from J, leaving 17 bases between. This CDR3 comprises 18 residues. Germline V gene sequence: CDR1 LNHDA, CDR2 SQIVND (reference sequence). CDR3 nucleotides: TGTGCCAGTAGTATAGGGTGGGGTCGGGATCAGAGCAATCAGCCCCAGCATTTT. Protein sequence: CASSIGWGRDQSNQPQHF.

The chain links TRBV10-3 to TRBJ1-1; TRBD1 is a possible D gene (6 bases). Germline-derived CDR1 and CDR2 are ENHRY and SYGVKD. This CDR3 has 14 amino acids. Trimming took off 6 bases at V and 1 base at J, with 12 bases between the two ends. The CDR3 protein is CAIRTTGGNTEAFF. Written as DNA, the CDR3 is TGTGCCATCAGAACGACAGGAGGGAACACTGAAGCTTTCTTT.

V and J are TRBV30 and TRBJ2-7, with a possible D match to TRBD2 (5 bases). The germline gives CDR1 GTSNPN, CDR2 SVGIG (reference sequence). Trimming cost V 1 base and J 0 bases, with 10 bases left between them. The CDR3 covers 14 residues. The chain's CDR3 is CAWSGTQSSYEQYF. CDR3 DNA sequence: TGTGCCTGGAGTGGGACTCAGAGCTCCTACGAGCAGTACTTC.

This rearrangement joins TRBV19 to TRBJ1-2; TRBD1 matches 9 bases. Trimming removed 10 bases from V and 3 bases from J; junction bases left unmatched: 12. This CDR3 spans 15 amino acids. CDR1 is LNHDA and CDR2 is SQIVND in the germline V gene (reference sequence). The DNA for the CDR3 is TGTGCCACTTTGGGGACAGGGCGTTCGGACTATGGCTACACCTTC. It is translated as CATLGTGRSDYGYTF.

This clone was counted once. The chain joins TRBV5-1 to TRBJ2-5; 7 positions match TRBD2. CDR3 size: 15 residues. The germline V gene encodes CDR1 SGHRS and CDR2 YFSETQ. After removal of 0 bases from V and 5 bases from J, the junction contained 7 bases not matched to a gene. CDR3 nucleotides: TGCGCCAGCAGCTTGGGGGCTAGCGGAGGGGAGACCCAGTACTTC. Translated, it gives CASSLGASGGETQYF.

The chain recombines TRBV29-1 with TRBJ2-7; a weak D match, TRBD1 (6 bases). The germline CDR1 and CDR2 sequences are SQVTM and ANQGSEA. V lost 4 bases to trimming and J lost 4 bases, with 20 bases between them. The CDR3 spans 15 residues. The CDR3 is CSVALRNRDEYEQYF. CDR3 nucleotides: TGCAGCGTTGCTCTGCGGAACAGGGATGAATACGAGCAGTACTTC.

This clone was counted a single time. J is TRBJ2-3 and V is TRBV19; TRBD1 aligns across 7 bases. The CDR3 has 14 residues. V was pared by 5 bases and J by 2 bases, with 4 bases of the junction left unmatched. CDR1 and CDR2 from the germline V gene are LNHDA and SQIVND (reference sequence). The CDR3 loop is CASSWDRLTDTQYF. CDR3 coding DNA: TGTGCCAGTAGTTGGGACAGACTCACAGATACGCAGTATTTT.

The chain recombines TRBV10-1 with TRBJ1-4; a weak D match, TRBD1 (6 bases). The ends were cut back, 8 bases at V and 2 bases at J, with 21 bases in the middle. CDR3 length: 17 amino acids. CDR1 and CDR2 (germline): WNHNN, SYGVQD (reference sequence). In nucleotides, the CDR3 is TGCGCCAGCCGAGGATACCTTAACAGGGCTACTAATGAAAAACTGTTTTTT. Protein sequence: CASRGYLNRATNEKLFF.

This clone was seen just once. The rearrangement links TRBV6-5 to TRBJ1-1; D unclear. The V gene's germline CDR1 is MNHEY and CDR2 SVGAGI. This CDR3 region has 15 residues. V dropped 6 bases and J dropped 1 base, with 15 bases sitting between them. The CDR3, as DNA: TGTGCCAGCAGCTCGTCGAGCCGAGGGAACACTGAAGCTTTCTTT. Translation gives CASSSSSRGNTEAFF.